This T cell receptor (beta chain) was obtained from a study of blood T cell repertoires in COVID-19. Method: immunoSEQ multiplex PCR; TCRdb's copy keeps in-frame clones and lacks some. Among more than 350,000 clones listed, over 75% were seen once. Sequencing input: PBMCs or T cells enriched from blood (not recorded which). This TCR was recovered from a man aged 18 to 30 who had recovered from COVID-19.

CDR3 amino acids: CASSLIGGDYNEQFF. In nucleotides, the CDR3 is TGTGCCAGCAGCTTAATAGGGGGAGATTACAATGAGCAGTTCTTC. The rearrangement uses TRBV11-3 and TRBJ2-1, with a possible D match to TRBD1 (6 bases). Germline loops: CDR1 SGHNT, CDR2 YENEEA. V gave up 2 bases and J gave up 4 bases, with 12 bases separating them. The CDR3 is 15 residues long.